This T cell receptor beta chain was identified during a study of blood T cell repertoires in COVID-19. Per the original methods: Nucleated cell number was recorded as an estimate derived from reference gene primer amplification. TCRdb's copy holds only in-frame clones and misses some; the assay was immunoSEQ multiplex PCR. V and J calls and clone size are those listed in that table; D and trimming were worked out from the DNA. The repertoire has some 260,000 clones, 82% of them found once; the top ten carry roughly 4.6%. From germline, CDR1 is LGHNA and CDR2 YNFKEQ. The CDR3 has 16 amino acids. Unmatched junction bases numbered 7, after V lost 2 bases and J lost 6 bases.

This clonotype was sampled from a woman older than 75 with active or convalescent COVID-19. Sequenced sample: peripheral blood. This sequence joins TRBV4-2 and TRBJ2-2, with 9 bases that match TRBD2. The CDR3 bases are TGTGCCAGCAGCCAACTAATAAGCGGGGGGTCCGGGGAGCTGTTTTTT. Translating gives CASSQLISGGSGELFF.